This T cell receptor (beta chain) was captured in a study of spatial heterogeneity in lung cancer. Time point specified: blood at routine non-recurrence follow-up after resection. TCRs were sequenced from unsorted whole RNA of tumor, nontumor lung or PBMC. Every cDNA TCR molecule received its own unique molecular identifier. TCRdb re-derived calls from the 5' RACE reads in MiXCR, one entry per CDR3 protein. The data contain approximately 93,000 distinct CDR3 sequences, just under 20% of them singletons. The CDR3 extends over 12 amino acids. The germline V and J ends were trimmed by 6 bases and 4 bases, with 9 bases remaining between them. The germline CDR1 and CDR2 sequences are SQVTM and ANQGSEA.

The receptor comes from a male donor with early-stage non-small cell lung cancer. V and J are TRBV29-1 and TRBJ2-2; D gene unclear. This specimen consisted of PBMCs, obtained at follow-up. This chain's CDR3 is CSVPLGTGELFF. Written as DNA, the CDR3 is TGCAGCGTCCCTCTGGGCACCGGGGAGCTGTTTTTT.